The 14 T cell receptor beta chains below come from one sample, sequenced in a study of OX40 agonist ivuxolimab in advanced cancers. Using immunoSEQ multiplex PCR, the repertoire was profiled, and TCRdb retains in-frame clones only, with some absent. The sample comprises 50,000 to 65,000 clones, more than 85% of which are singletons, and approximately 8.3% rests with the top ten. Sequencing used CD4+ or CD8+ T cells sorted from blood, obtained in a trial of the OX40 agonist ivuxolimab. These receptor sequences come from an adult with an advanced solid tumor such as melanoma, head and neck, liver or kidney cancer.

The DNA for the CDR3 is TGTGCCAGCAGTTTGGGGCTCAAGCCCGGGACAGGGTACGACGAGCAGTACTTC. Translation: CASSLGLKPGTGYDEQYF. The chain carries TRBV28 and TRBJ2-7, with TRBD1 matching 9 bases. Germline loops: CDR1 MDHEN, CDR2 SYDVKM. The CDR3 is 18 residues long. V was clipped by 3 bases and J by 5 bases; unmatched bases: 17.

This clone was seen a few times. The rearrangement joins TRBV27 to TRBJ2-2; no clear D gene. Trimming removed 1 base from V and 3 bases from J, with 6 bases in between. This CDR3 comprises 14 residues. From germline, CDR1 is MNHEY and CDR2 SMNVEV (reference sequence). Here the CDR3 reads CASSLYGYTGELFF. CDR3 DNA sequence: TGTGCCAGCAGTTTATACGGTTACACCGGGGAGCTGTTTTTT.

This chain connects TRBV4-2 to TRBJ1-6; D gene ambiguous. The CDR3 has 14 amino acids. Germline values: CDR1 LGHNA, CDR2 YNFKEQ. V dropped 2 bases and J dropped 7 bases, with 9 bases sitting between them. Here the CDR3 reads CASSQSTENSPLHF. CDR3 sequence (DNA): TGTGCCAGCAGCCAATCTACCGAAAATTCACCCCTCCACTTT.

The chain recombines TRBV28 with TRBJ2-7; 9 bases line up with TRBD2. Losses at the gene ends were 3 bases for V and 3 bases for J; bases not matched to a gene: 6. The CDR3 loop spans 15 amino acids. Germline V gives CDR1 MDHEN, CDR2 SYDVKM. The CDR3 here is CASSFGLAGYYEQYF. The CDR3 bases are TGTGCCAGCAGTTTTGGTCTAGCGGGGTACTACGAGCAGTACTTC.

This clone was detected only a few times. The CDR3 DNA follows: TGTGCCAGCAGAAGGGACGGGTACAATCAGCCCCAGCATTTT. Translated: CASRRDGYNQPQHF. The chain couples TRBV2 to TRBJ1-5, with a weak D call TRBD1 (5 bases). This CDR3 comprises 14 residues. The V gene's germline CDR1 is SNHLY and CDR2 FYNNEI. V gave up 6 bases and J gave up 3 bases, with 12 bases separating them.

The chain links TRBV29-1 to TRBJ2-5; 11 bases align to TRBD1. CDR1 and CDR2 (germline): SQVTM, ANQGSEA. The trim removed 0 bases at V and 4 bases at J, leaving 7 bases unmatched. The CDR3 has 16 amino acids. CDR3 nucleotides: TGCAGCGTTGAAGATCTGCGGACAGGGGGCGCAGAGACCCAGTACTTC. Amino acid sequence: CSVEDLRTGGAETQYF.

This chain joins TRBV9 and TRBJ2-3, with TRBD1 matching over 11 bases. CDR3 length equals 17 residues. In germline, CDR1 is SGDLS, CDR2 YYNGEE. Germline trimming cut 3 bases from V and 4 bases from J; bases unmatched to any gene: 10. Written as DNA, the CDR3 is TGTGCCAGCAGCGAGAAATCCGGACAGGGGGCTGCAGATACGCAGTATTTT. It codes for CASSEKSGQGAADTQYF.

Details on this clone: At one boundary the junction diverges from the germline segment, which might be a read error. The rearrangement links TRBV19 to TRBJ1-1; 8 nucleotides agree with TRBD1. The CDR3 loop spans 15 amino acids. Germline V gene lookup returns CDR1 LNHDA and CDR2 SQIVND (reference sequence). CDR3 nucleotides: TGTGCCAATAGTTCCCGGACAGGGTTGAACACTGAAGCTTTCTTT. Residues: CANSSRTGLNTEAFF.

This chain connects TRBV27 to TRBJ2-5; TRBD2 might be the D (5 bases). The CDR3 loop spans 13 amino acids. Trimming pared 4 bases from V and 1 base from J, leaving 7 bases between. Per germline, CDR1 MNHEY and CDR2 SMNVEV (reference sequence). CDR3 sequence (DNA): TGTGCCAGCAGTTCCGCGGGCCAAGAGACCCAGTACTTC. It is translated as CASSSAGQETQYF.

This chain's CDR3 is CASSQTGGSYEQYF. CDR3 DNA sequence: TGTGCCAGTAGTCAGACAGGGGGCTCCTACGAGCAGTACTTC. This chain joins TRBV19 and TRBJ2-7, with 9 positions matching TRBD1. The CDR3 totals 14 residues. Germline V CDR1 and CDR2: LNHDA, SQIVND (reference sequence). Trimming at V came to 5 bases and at J to 0 bases, leaving 2 bases not matched to a gene.

This clone has a single count. The V and J genes are TRBV5-4 and TRBJ2-7, with TRBD2 matching over 7 bases. Trimming at V came to 2 bases and at J to 4 bases, leaving 6 bases not matched to a gene. Germline V gene data show CDR1 as SGHNT and CDR2 as YYREEE (reference sequence). CDR3 size: 14 residues. The CDR3 region is CASSFDAGDYEQYF. The CDR3 DNA is TGTGCCAGCAGCTTTGATGCGGGAGATTACGAGCAGTACTTC.

The CDR3 DNA sequence: TGCGCCAGCGGCCAGACAGGGGGAGACACTGAAGCTTTCTTT. This encodes CASGQTGGDTEAFF. The rearrangement links TRBV5-1 to TRBJ1-1; 9 bases line up with TRBD1. This CDR3 is built from 14 residues. J lost 3 bases, V lost 7 bases, and 7 bases had no gene match. Germline assignment: CDR1 SGHRS and CDR2 YFSETQ.

The chain joins TRBV19 to TRBJ2-3, with 8 bases that match TRBD2. This CDR3 comprises 16 residues. V dropped 3 bases and J dropped 3; count of bases not matched to a gene: 8. The germline gives CDR1 LNHDA, CDR2 SQIVND (reference sequence). CDR3 loop: CASSIGPGLGTDTQYF. DNA for the CDR3: TGTGCCAGTAGTATTGGGCCGGGACTAGGAACAGATACGCAGTATTTT. Variable domain in full (rest from reference TRBV19 and TRBJ2-3): DGGITQSPKYLFRKEGQNVTLSCEQNLNHDAMYWYRQDPGQGLRLIYYSQIVNDFQKGDIAEGYSVSREKKESFPLTVTSAQKNPTAFYLCASSIGPGLGTDTQYFGPGTRLTVL.

The chain carries TRBV5-4 and TRBJ1-2; D remains unclear. Germline V gives CDR1 SGHNT, CDR2 YYREEE (reference sequence). V lost 1 base to trimming and J lost 6 bases, with 13 bases between them. The CDR3 consists of 14 residues. The CDR3 DNA is TGTGCCAGCAGCTTGACATGGACCAGCGATGGCTACACCTTC. Encoded protein: CASSLTWTSDGYTF. Drawing the rest from reference TRBV5-4 and TRBJ1-2, the complete variable domain is ETGVTQSPTHLIKTRGQQVTLRCSSQSGHNTVSWYQQALGQGPQFIFQYYREEENGRGNFPPRFSGLQFPNYSSELNVNALELDDSALYLCASSLTWTSDGYTFGSGTRLTVV.